Sequencing of this T cell receptor (beta chain) was carried out in a study of molecular identifiers for immune sequencing clone quantification (dated by TCRdb to between 2018 and 2020). Regarding the study in general: For a replicate experiment, the RNA from either around 20,000 or 100,000 naive CD8 T cells was divided into five aliquots, and four of those aliquots went on to sequencing. This methods study used CD8 T cells to benchmark TCR RNA copy counting and molecular-identifier clustering-based TCR repertoire sequencing (MIDCIRS).

This clonotype was picked up many times. The antigen this receptor binds is unknown. No quality values exist for individual bases; no much larger clone is one base distant. Naive CD8 T cell libraries were made from roughly 18,000 to 920,000 sorted cells using 10%, 30% or 50% of purified RNA. Naive CD8 T cells, defined as CD8+CD4-CCR7+CD45RA+, were FACS-sorted into RLT Plus buffer on a BD FACSAria II. Roughly ten TCR copies' worth of Jurkat RNA were spiked into roughly 17,000-1,100,000 naive CD8 T cell samples to test detection sensitivity. CD8 T cells were enriched with RosetteSep CD8+ T Cell Enrichment Cocktail and Ficoll-Paque, followed by ACK red cell lysis. The CDR3 sequence holds 14 residues, the cysteine and phenylalanine included. The sequence is cut down to CDR3 DNA, 42 bases in frame from base 1. The germline V gene encodes CDR1 SGHAT and CDR2 FQNNGV. V lost 1 base and J lost 4 bases; the stretch between them is 11 bases long.

The research as a whole found: In CMV-specific effector cells, clones with more than 20 RNA copies accounted for over 97% of molecules, whereas in naive cells such clones accounted for under 1%. Modeling gave 3 to 3.5 recovered TCR RNA copies per cell versus around 9.9 by digital PCR, implying about 30% capture efficiency. When barcode sub-clustering was omitted, TCR diversity was inflated by chimeric consensus sequences, with chimeras reaching as high as 47%. Highly expanded clone sizes could be underestimated if identical TCR molecules share a barcode. Even against a background of about 960,000 naive CD8 T cells, spiked-in Jurkat TCR RNA amounting to a single cell's worth was reported to be detectable. The naive libraries included spiked-in Jurkat TCR RNA (approximately ten copies' worth), and this RNA is not part of the donor repertoire.

The library was produced with PCR. Sequencing used an Illumina HiSeq 4000. Bulk TCR libraries were prepared as previously described, using TCR primers listed in Table S5. Purification of total RNA was performed with the Qiagen AllPrep DNA/RNA kit. Before any analysis, reads coming from multiple sequencing runs of the same library were combined into one pool. The original methods were these. Only reads with exact TCR constant sequence were kept, trimmed to 150 nt, and grouped by their 12-nt molecular barcodes. Reads within each barcode group were sub-clustered using a 15% Levenshtein threshold, and quality-weighted consensus sequences were constructed for each RNA molecule. Non-functional sequences were discarded, and so were lower-count sequences lying one edit away from another sequence. Based on fitting two negative binomial distributions, any barcode sub-cluster with under 20% of the maximum read count was discarded. TCRdb reran the public reads through fastp at Q25 and MiXCR, keeping productive beta chains. Each record represents a unique CDR3 protein, reported with the most common genes and DNA among its rows. The V and J calls reflect TCRdb's pipeline rather than the authors' work. In this sample the table shows 550,000 to 750,000 distinct CDR3 sequences, roughly 21% of which occur a single time. The leading ten clones occupy 0.85% of the sample.

This TCR came from a human donor in good health. Some libraries in this study had Jurkat cell RNA spiked in. The sequencing input was naive CD8+ T cells from blood, with Jurkat cell RNA spiked in. Read against the paper, the sample's cell subset or site label means: FACS-sorted CD8+CD4-CCR7+CD45RA+ naive T cells. The V gene is TRBV11-2 and the J gene is TRBJ2-7; confidence is insufficient to name the D gene. The CDR3 reads CASSLVGPAYEQYF. The DNA is as follows: TGTGCCAGCAGCTTAGTCGGGCCAGCTTACGAGCAGTACTTC.